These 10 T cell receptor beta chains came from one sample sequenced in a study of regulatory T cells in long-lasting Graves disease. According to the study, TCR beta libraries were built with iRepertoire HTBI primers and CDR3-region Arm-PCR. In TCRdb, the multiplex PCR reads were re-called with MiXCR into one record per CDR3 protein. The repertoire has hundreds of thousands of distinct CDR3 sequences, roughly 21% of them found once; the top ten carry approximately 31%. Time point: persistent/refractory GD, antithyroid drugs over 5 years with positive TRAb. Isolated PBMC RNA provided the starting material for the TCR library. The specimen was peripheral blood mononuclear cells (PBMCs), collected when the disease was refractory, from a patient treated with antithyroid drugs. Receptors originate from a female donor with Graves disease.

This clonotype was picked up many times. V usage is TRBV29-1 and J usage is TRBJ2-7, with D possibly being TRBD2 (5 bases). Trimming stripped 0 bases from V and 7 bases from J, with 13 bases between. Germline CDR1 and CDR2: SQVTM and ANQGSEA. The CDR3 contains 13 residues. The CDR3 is CSVEEFLPGEQYF. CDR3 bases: TGCAGCGTTGAAGAATTTCTCCCGGGGGAGCAGTACTTC.

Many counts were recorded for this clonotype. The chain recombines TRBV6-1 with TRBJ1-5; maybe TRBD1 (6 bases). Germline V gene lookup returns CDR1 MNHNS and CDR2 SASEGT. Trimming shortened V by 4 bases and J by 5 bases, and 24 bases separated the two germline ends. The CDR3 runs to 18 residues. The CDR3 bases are TGTGCCAGCAGTGCACTTGCGCGGTCGTACAGGGATGATCAGCCCCAGCATTTT. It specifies CASSALARSYRDDQPQHF.

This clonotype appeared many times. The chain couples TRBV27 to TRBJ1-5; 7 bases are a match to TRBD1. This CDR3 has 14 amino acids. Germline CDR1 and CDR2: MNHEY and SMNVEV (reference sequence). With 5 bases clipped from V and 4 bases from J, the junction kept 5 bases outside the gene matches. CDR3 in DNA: TGTGCCAGCAGTCCAGGGGGGGATAATCAGCCCCAGCATTTT. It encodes CASSPGGDNQPQHF.

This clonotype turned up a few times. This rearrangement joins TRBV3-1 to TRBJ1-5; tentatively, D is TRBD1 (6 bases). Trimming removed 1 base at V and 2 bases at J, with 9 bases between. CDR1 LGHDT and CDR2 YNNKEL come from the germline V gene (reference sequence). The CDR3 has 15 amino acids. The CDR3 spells CASSQVGGGNQPQHF. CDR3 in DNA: TGTGCCAGCAGCCAAGTGGGGGGCGGCAATCAGCCCCAGCATTTT.

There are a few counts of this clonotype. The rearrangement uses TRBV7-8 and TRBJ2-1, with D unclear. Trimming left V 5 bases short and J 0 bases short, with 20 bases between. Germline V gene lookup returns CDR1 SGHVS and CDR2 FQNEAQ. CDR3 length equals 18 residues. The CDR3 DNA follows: TGTGCCAGCAGCCCCACCTCAGGAGCGAGTGCCTCCTACAATGAGCAGTTCTTC. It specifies CASSPTSGASASYNEQFF.

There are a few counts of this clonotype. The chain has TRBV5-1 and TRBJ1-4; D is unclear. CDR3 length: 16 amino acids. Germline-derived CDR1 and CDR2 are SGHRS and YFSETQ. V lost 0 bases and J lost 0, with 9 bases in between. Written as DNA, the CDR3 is TGCGCCAGCAGCTTGGTAAAAGGGCCAACTAATGAAAAACTGTTTTTT. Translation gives CASSLVKGPTNEKLFF.

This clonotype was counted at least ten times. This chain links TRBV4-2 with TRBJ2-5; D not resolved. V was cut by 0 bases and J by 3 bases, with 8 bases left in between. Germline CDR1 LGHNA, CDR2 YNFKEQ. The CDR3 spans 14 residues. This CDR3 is CASSQDPGEETQYF. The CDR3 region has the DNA TGTGCCAGCAGCCAAGATCCTGGGGAAGAGACCCAGTACTTC.

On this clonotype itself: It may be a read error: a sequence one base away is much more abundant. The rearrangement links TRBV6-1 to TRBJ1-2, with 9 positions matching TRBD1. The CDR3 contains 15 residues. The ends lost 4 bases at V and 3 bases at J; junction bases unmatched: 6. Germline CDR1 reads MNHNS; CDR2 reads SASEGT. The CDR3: CASSARTGDHYGYTF. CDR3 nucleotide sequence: TGTGCCAGCAGTGCTCGGACAGGGGATCACTATGGCTACACCTTC.

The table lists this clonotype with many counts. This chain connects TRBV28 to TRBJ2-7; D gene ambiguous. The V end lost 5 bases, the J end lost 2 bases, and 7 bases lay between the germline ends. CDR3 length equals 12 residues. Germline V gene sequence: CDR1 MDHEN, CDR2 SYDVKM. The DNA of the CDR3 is TGTGCCAGCAGTCCAAAACCCTACGAGCAGTACTTC. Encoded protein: CASSPKPYEQYF.

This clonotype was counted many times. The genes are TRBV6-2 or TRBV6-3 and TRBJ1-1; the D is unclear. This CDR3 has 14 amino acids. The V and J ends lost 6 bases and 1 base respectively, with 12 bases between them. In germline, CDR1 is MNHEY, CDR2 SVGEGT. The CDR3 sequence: CASRHGRTNTEAFF. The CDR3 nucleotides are TGTGCCAGCAGACACGGACGGACGAACACTGAAGCTTTCTTT.